A single sample is the source of the 13 T cell receptor beta chains below, sequenced in a study of blood T cell repertoires in COVID-19. Only in-frame clones appear in the TCRdb table, and some are missing; sequencing was by immunoSEQ multiplex PCR. Here the sample spans about half a million clones, about 85% being singletons. The sample taken for sequencing was PBMCs or T cells enriched from blood (not recorded which). These receptors came from a woman aged 60-75 years who had recovered from COVID-19.

This rearrangement joins TRBV19 to TRBJ2-1; 9 nucleotides match TRBD2. The V gene's germline CDR1 is LNHDA and CDR2 SQIVND (reference sequence). The CDR3 totals 19 residues. V was clipped by 2 bases and J by 6 bases; unmatched bases: 17. The CDR3 spells CASSIKSPAVAGVSNEQFF. CDR3 coding DNA: TGTGCCAGTAGTATAAAGAGTCCGGCAGTAGCGGGGGTCAGCAATGAGCAGTTCTTC.

V gene TRBV7-2 combines with J gene TRBJ1-4; 8 nucleotides align to TRBD1. The CDR3 extends over 16 amino acids. V shed 1 base and J 5 bases; nucleotides not matched to a gene: 6. Germline CDR1 SGHTA, CDR2 FQGNSA. The DNA of the CDR3 is TGTGCCAGCAGCTTAGTCCAGACAGGGGCAAATGAAAAACTGTTTTTT. Amino acid sequence: CASSLVQTGANEKLFF.

In this sample, this clone turned up a few times. V is TRBV7-2 and J is TRBJ1-4; a weak D match, TRBD1 (5 bases). V was pared by 2 bases and J by 6 bases, with 16 bases between. Germline-derived CDR1 and CDR2 are SGHTA and FQGNSA. The CDR3 extends over 16 amino acids. CDR3 DNA: TGTGCCAGCAGCTTATCGCCTGGTGGGGGGGATGAAAAACTGTTTTTT. This sequence encodes CASSLSPGGGDEKLFF.

This clone has only one observation. The chain carries TRBV5-5 and TRBJ1-3, with a weak D call TRBD1 (5 bases). CDR3 length: 17 amino acids. Germline CDR1 SGHKS, CDR2 YYEKEE (reference sequence). Between the trimmed V and J ends, which lost 2 bases and 0 bases, there was a span of 15 bases. The CDR3 here is CASSFAAGINSGNTIYF. CDR3 nucleotides: TGTGCCAGCAGCTTCGCGGCAGGGATCAACTCTGGAAACACCATATATTTT.

The V and J genes are TRBV25-1 and TRBJ1-4; D not resolved. Germline lookup yields CDR1 MGHDK and CDR2 SYGVNS. The CDR3 spans 15 residues. Trimming left V 3 bases short and J 4 bases short, with 12 bases between. CDR3 loop: CASSEWTGSNEKLFF. The CDR3 nucleotides read TGTGCCAGCAGTGAGTGGACTGGGAGTAATGAAAAACTGTTTTTT.

Worth noting for this clone: The sample holds other DNA sequences that translate to the same CDR3. The chain is built from TRBV3-1 (or the pseudogene TRBV3-2) and TRBJ1-2; D gene unclear. The germline V and J ends were trimmed by 1 base and 1 base, with 7 bases remaining between them. The CDR3 is 14 residues long. Germline V gene data show CDR1 as LGHDT and CDR2 as YNNKEL (reference sequence). CDR3 DNA sequence: TGTGCCAGCAGCCAAGGGCGCGGTAACTATGGCTACACCTTC. It specifies CASSQGRGNYGYTF.

This clone has a handful of counts. The chain uses TRBV19 and TRBJ1-2; 8 bases map to TRBD1. The CDR3 length is 15 residues. J was trimmed by 3 bases and V by 6 bases; bases with no gene match: 9. Germline V lookup: CDR1 LNHDA, CDR2 SQIVND (reference sequence). CDR3 bases: TGTGCCAGTAGGACCAGGGGGCTGGGGGACTATGGCTACACCTTC. This translates into CASRTRGLGDYGYTF.

CDR3 nucleotide sequence: TGTGCCAGCAGCCAGCCGGACAGGGGCGCCTATGGCTACACCTTC. Protein product: CASSQPDRGAYGYTF. The chain carries TRBV3-1 (or the pseudogene TRBV3-2) and TRBJ1-2; 9 nucleotides line up with TRBD1. This CDR3 is 15 amino acids long. Looked up from germline, CDR1 is LGHDT and CDR2 is YNNKEL (reference sequence). Germline trimming cut 3 bases from V and 4 bases from J; bases unmatched to any gene: 6.

This chain joins TRBV24-1 and TRBJ1-1; 8 bases align to TRBD1. This CDR3 contains 15 residues. V gave up 9 bases and J gave up 0 bases; unmatched junction bases: 8. Germline assignment: CDR1 KGHDR and CDR2 SFDVKD. The CDR3, as DNA: TGTGCCACCGCCGGACCAGGGGGCTTGAACACTGAAGCTTTCTTT. It is translated as CATAGPGGLNTEAFF.

The table lists this clone with a few counts. The J gene is TRBJ1-2, the V gene TRBV4-1; TRBD1 matches at 8 bases. CDR1 and CDR2 from the germline V gene are MGHRA and YSYEKL. The CDR3 length is 14 residues. V was clipped by 4 bases and J by 4 bases; unmatched bases: 5. The CDR3 sequence is CASSPRTGTYGYTF. DNA of the CDR3: TGCGCCAGCAGCCCCAGGACAGGGACCTATGGCTACACCTTC.

This clone showed up just once. This specimen includes other DNA sequences encoding the same CDR3. The V gene is TRBV30, the J gene TRBJ1-3; possibly TRBD1 for D (5 bases). Trimming cost V 3 bases and J 0 bases, with 9 bases left between them. The CDR3 covers 14 residues. From germline, CDR1 is GTSNPN and CDR2 SVGIG (reference sequence). This CDR3 is CAWSVDSSGNTIYF. The CDR3 coding sequence is TGTGCCTGGAGCGTTGACAGCTCTGGAAACACCATATATTTT.

The CDR3 nucleotides read TGCGCCAGCAGCTTGAGAGTAGTAGGGGGCGACACTGAAGCTTTCTTT. Its translation: CASSLRVVGGDTEAFF. The rearrangement links TRBV5-1 to TRBJ1-1; TRBD1 matches at 7 bases. The length of the CDR3 is 16 residues. Trimming took 1 base from V and 3 from J; bases not matched to a gene: 9. CDR1 is SGHRS and CDR2 is YFSETQ in the germline V gene.

The CDR3 region has the DNA TGTGCCAGCTGGAGACTAGCGGGGGCCCTAGCAGTGCCAGATACGCAGTATTTT. It encodes CASWRLAGALAVPDTQYF. The chain links TRBV2 to TRBJ2-3; 12 bases align to TRBD2. CDR1 SNHLY and CDR2 FYNNEI come from the germline V gene. The CDR3 has 18 amino acids. V trimming: 8 bases; J trimming: 4 bases; junction bases outside the gene matches: 16.